The clone carrying this T cell receptor (beta chain) was observed a handful of times. Its antigen is unidentified. The authors made TCR cDNA by 5'RACE template switching, adding a universal primer site and UMIs. In TCRdb, the 5' RACE reads were re-called with MiXCR into one record per CDR3 protein. The sample yields hundreds of thousands of distinct CDR3 sequences, under 25% seen once. The V end lost 1 base, the J end lost 2 bases, and 11 bases lay between the germline ends. Germline-derived CDR1 and CDR2 are SGHTA and FQGNSA. The CDR3 covers 15 residues. The data originate from a study of T cells after yellow fever vaccination. Study background: With SMART-Seq v4 Ultra Low Input, the fractions containing low cell numbers were prepared.

Study results and caveats: Post-booster repertoires again held most primary-vaccination clones (about 95% CD4, roughly 88% CD8).

The chain couples TRBV7-2 to TRBJ1-2; maybe TRBD1 (6 bases). This sample comprised PBMCs, obtained 15 days after the yellow fever booster vaccination. This TCR derives from a man younger than 45 who received the YFV17D yellow fever vaccine. CDR3 bases: TGTGCCAGCAGCTTAGTCGATGGGACAAACTATGGCTACACCTTC. Translated: CASSLVDGTNYGYTF.